This TCR beta chain is from a study of beta chain features in type 1 diabetes. Study overall: When patients were set against healthy donors, age, gender and cell yields were similar.

A remark on this clone: Antigen specificity is unknown. The same CDR3 arises from other DNA sequences in this sample as well.

Study outcomes and limitations: Within patients, naive, central memory and Treg TCRB repertoires seemed more similar than within healthy donors.

As every portion of the isolated RNA was reverse transcribed, the sequencing read expressed TCRB transcripts. Some clones are missing from TCRdb's copy, which holds only in-frame ones; the method was immunoSEQ multiplex PCR. The table shows about 900,000 clones, with roughly 16% occurring only once. This CDR3 is built from 13 residues. Between the trimmed V and J ends, which lost 4 bases and 3 bases, there was a span of 13 bases. CDR1 SQVTM and CDR2 ANQGSEA come from the germline V gene. The chain uses TRBV29-1 and TRBJ2-7; possibly TRBD1 for D (7 bases). The sequence came from a woman under 30 in good health. The specimen sequenced was naive CD4+ T cells from blood. The CDR3 here is CSVAGGRIYEQYF. The CDR3 DNA reads as TGCAGCGTTGCAGGGGGGCGTATCTACGAGCAGTACTTC.